This T cell receptor (beta chain) was retrieved from a study of T cells in localized non-small cell lung cancer (dated by TCRdb to 2020 to 2022). Describing the broader study: The study analyzed T cell repertoires of 200 to 250 early-stage NSCLC patients, comparing tumors and uninvolved tumor-adjacent lungs. All 240 or so NSCLC patients in the cohort were treatment-naive and had localized lung tumors that were resected. The mean age of the NSCLC patients was just over 65 years, with 120 to 150 men and around 110 women.

At diagnosis, tumor, uninvolved tumor-adjacent lung and peripheral blood were collected and then preserved as a mix of FFPE and fresh-frozen material. This clone was observed a few times. The clone's antigen remains unknown. Base quality data are lacking; no much larger clone is found one base away. The immunoSEQ Assay was used to sequence TCR beta CDR3 regions from DNA. The authors processed their data as follows. To compute T cell density, TCR beta template counts were normalized to usable DNA, which was estimated by amplifying housekeeping genes. The preseqR package was used to estimate richness by extrapolating to 400,000 templates for PBMC samples and to 120,000 templates for tissue samples. Clonality was taken to be one minus Pielou's evenness. Differential abundance testing on productive amino-acid clonotypes, with a minimum total count of 5 and an alpha of 0.1, was used to identify tissue-enriched TCRs. The Jaccard Index and the Morisita Overlap Index were used to quantify repertoire overlap between compartments. GLIPH grouped TCR beta CDR3s together with public tetramer-defined viral CDR3s, and a viral motif had to include at least three viral sequences and show V-gene enrichment. The table comes from immuneACCESS by way of TCRdb, which keeps in-frame sequences with V and J called. Part of the clones is missing from these tables; in studies checked, under half for an unresolved V gene and the rest for unknown reasons. The V and J calls and clone size were taken over from that table, and D and trimming were inferred from the DNA. The sample table holds 3,100 or so clones, of which roughly a fifth were seen once. The ten largest make up approximately 6.5% of the sample.

V loses 6 bases of germline sequence and J loses 2 bases, and the interval between the two ends is 13 bases. Reading from cysteine to phenylalanine, the CDR3 counts 14 amino acids. The sequence is cut down to CDR3 DNA, 42 bases in frame from base 1. The CDR1 and CDR2 encoded by the germline V gene are SGHNT and YENEEA. What the study reported, not specific to this receptor: Since the design was exploratory, TCR variables were selected using unadjusted p-values with no false-discovery rate correction. Because multi-region tumor sequencing was not done, intratumor heterogeneity could not be ruled out. Uninvolved tumor-adjacent lung showed the highest T cell clonality, higher than tumor, which suggests more focused antigenic responses in the adjacent lung. Longer overall survival was associated with higher blood T cell density, whereas shorter survival was associated with higher adjacent-lung clonality. A median of 57 of the top 100 tumor clones were detected in paired uninvolved adjacent lung, and around 30 of these tumor clones were also found among the top 100 clones of the paired uninvolved adjacent lung.

This TCR was sampled from a man between 18 and 50 years old with stage II lung adenocarcinoma. The sequenced sample was lung tumor tissue, obtained before any cancer treatment. The sequence joins TRBV11-3 to TRBJ1-2; 5 matching bases give a weak D call of TRBD1. The bases read TGTGCCAGCAGGTCCGACAGTTTCAACTATGGCTACACCTTC. Its protein is CASRSDSFNYGYTF.